This T cell receptor beta chain is from a study of cytomegalovirus exposure and HLA in healthy donors. Notes on the study in general: There were reportedly fewer N-insertions in an Asian-associated ancestry cluster than the approximately 670-donor mean, in a later analysis. DRB1 had the most TCR associations and HLA-C the fewest, a later analysis found, with rates varying by HLA locus. Presence/absence analyses supposed approximately even sequencing depth among donors.

Germline V CDR1 and CDR2: LGHNA, YSLEER. The CDR3 consists of 14 residues. The V gene end was trimmed by 1 base and the J gene end by 2 bases; junction bases not matched to a gene: 1. Turning to this clone: Its specificity is unknown.

Both 60 Vbeta primers and 13 Jbeta primers went into the PCR. Using immunoSEQ multiplex PCR, the repertoire was profiled, and TCRdb retains in-frame clones only, with some absent. The sample yields some 95,000 clones, around 74% seen once. The receptor's source is a man aged 50 to 59 in good health and CMV-seropositive. V gene TRBV4-3 combines with J gene TRBJ2-7; 8 bases fit TRBD2. The specimen was PBMCs. As DNA, the CDR3 is TGCGCCAGCAGCCAAGCCGGGGGGGCCTACGAGCAGTACTTC. This translates into CASSQAGGAYEQYF.